One sample yielded the 24 T cell receptor beta chains listed below, sequenced in a study of CD8 T cells in ankylosing spondylitis. TCRdb independently ran MiXCR on the 5' RACE reads; one entry per CDR3 protein. The sample has 750,000 to 850,000 distinct CDR3 sequences, roughly 12% seen once; the top ten hold roughly 0.51%. Study findings and constraints: What seemed typical of ankylosing spondylitis blood was a TCR beta motif built from roughly eight highly homologous variants.

For these TCRs, the target antigens are not known. The source material was blood, either unsorted or a sorted T cell fraction (not recorded which). The receptors were gathered from a male donor with ankylosing spondylitis.

V and J are TRBV27 and TRBJ2-7, with D possibly being TRBD1 or TRBD2 (6 bases each). Trimming stripped 8 bases from V and 4 bases from J, with 12 bases between. The CDR3 runs to 12 residues. Germline values: CDR1 MNHEY, CDR2 SMNVEV (reference sequence). CDR3 DNA sequence: TGTGCCAGCGGTCGGGGGCCGTACGAGCAGTACTTC. Its translation is CASGRGPYEQYF.

This clonotype was observed a few times. The chain joins TRBV6-1 to TRBJ2-2, with D perhaps matching TRBD1 (5 bases). The CDR3 spans 16 residues. The germline gives CDR1 MNHNS, CDR2 SASEGT. Between the trimmed V and J ends, which lost 6 bases and 5 bases, there was a span of 19 bases. The CDR3 region is CASRGFGRVGTGELFF. CDR3 DNA sequence: TGTGCCAGCAGGGGATTCGGCAGGGTAGGAACCGGGGAGCTGTTTTTT.

CDR3 amino acids: CASTASGAGSYNEQFF. The CDR3 region has the DNA TGTGCCAGCACTGCTTCGGGAGCGGGGTCCTACAATGAGCAGTTCTTC. The chain is built from TRBV5-6 and TRBJ2-1, with TRBD2 identical over 7 bases. The CDR3 loop spans 16 amino acids. Germline CDR1 SGHDT, CDR2 YYEEEE. V shed 6 bases and J 1 base; nucleotides not matched to a gene: 10.

Only a few counts were recorded for this clonotype. This sequence joins TRBV7-2 and TRBJ1-1; TRBD1 is a possible D gene (5 bases). The germline gives CDR1 SGHTA, CDR2 FQGNSA. V was trimmed by 0 bases and J by 6 bases, leaving 11 bases between them. The length of the CDR3 is 14 residues. Here the CDR3 reads CASSLAGWGAEAFF. CDR3 coding DNA: TGTGCCAGCAGCTTAGCAGGGTGGGGGGCTGAAGCTTTCTTT.

The rearrangement links TRBV7-9 to TRBJ2-1; 7 bases align to TRBD2. The germline V gene has CDR1 SEHNR and CDR2 FQNEAQ (reference sequence). V lost 0 bases to trimming and J lost 1 base; unmatched junction nucleotides: 3. This CDR3 contains 16 residues. As DNA, the CDR3 is TGTGCCAGCAGCTTAGCCGGGGGACTATCCTACAATGAGCAGTTCTTC. Translating gives CASSLAGGLSYNEQFF. Variable domain in full (rest from reference TRBV7-9 and TRBJ2-1): DTGVSQNPRHKITKRGQNVTFRCDPISEHNRLYWYRQTLGQGPEFLTYFQNEAQLEKSRLLSDRFSAERPKGSFSTLEIQRTEQGDSAMYLCASSLAGGLSYNEQFFGPGTRLTVL.

This clonotype was observed a handful of times. This rearrangement joins TRBV29-1 to TRBJ1-4, with TRBD1 as a possible D gene (6 bases). Germline V gene sequence: CDR1 SQVTM, CDR2 ANQGSEA. This CDR3 region has 14 residues. V was trimmed by 7 bases and J by 4 bases, leaving 16 bases between them. In nucleotides, the CDR3 is TGCAGCGCATCACGGGGGGGCCTTAATGAAAAACTGTTTTTT. It specifies CSASRGGLNEKLFF.

This sequence joins TRBV5-1 and TRBJ2-3; TRBD1 is a possible D gene (6 bases). In germline, CDR1 is SGHRS, CDR2 YFSETQ. This CDR3 is 15 amino acids long. Trimming pared 4 bases from V and 2 bases from J, leaving 14 bases between. CDR3 nucleotides: TGCGCCAGCAGCCGGGACATTGGCTCCACAGATACGCAGTATTTT. Amino acids: CASSRDIGSTDTQYF.

The table lists this clonotype with a few counts. The V and J genes are TRBV3-1 and TRBJ2-7; D not certain. The length of the CDR3 is 14 residues. Between the trimmed V and J ends, which lost 4 bases and 2 bases, there was a span of 12 bases. Germline values: CDR1 LGHDT, CDR2 YNNKEL (reference sequence). The CDR3 loop reads CASSRGPNPYEQYF. In nucleotides, the CDR3 is TGTGCCAGCAGCCGTGGACCGAATCCCTACGAGCAGTACTTC.

This clonotype was seen many times. The chain combines TRBV20-1 with TRBJ2-7; D is perhaps TRBD1 or TRBD2 (5 bases each). The germline V and J ends were trimmed by 8 bases and 7 bases, with 15 bases remaining between them. CDR3 length: 11 residues. Germline V lookup: CDR1 DFQATT, CDR2 SNEGSKA (reference sequence). CDR3: CSTGRDGEQYF. The DNA of the CDR3 is TGCAGTACAGGCCGGGATGGAGAGCAGTACTTC.

This clonotype appeared many times. V gene TRBV29-1 combines with J gene TRBJ1-1; 9 bases fit TRBD1. From germline, CDR1 is SQVTM and CDR2 ANQGSEA. J gave up 10 bases and V 4 bases, and 4 bases lay outside the gene matches. The CDR3 loop spans 11 amino acids. The DNA for the CDR3 is TGCAGCGTTGGGACAGGGGTAAGAGCTTTCTTT. Protein product: CSVGTGVRAFF.

The chain combines TRBV7-3 with TRBJ2-2; possibly TRBD1 or TRBD2 for D (5 bases each). The CDR3 extends over 15 amino acids. Trimming took 4 bases from V and 7 from J, leaving 16 bases between them. Looked up from germline, CDR1 is SGHTA and CDR2 is FQGTGA. The CDR3 region has the DNA TGTGCCAGCAGCTCGGGGACCGCCAAGGGCGGGGAGCTGTTTTTT. It translates to CASSSGTAKGGELFF. Using reference TRBV7-3 and TRBJ2-2 for the parts outside the CDR3, the full variable domain is GAGVSQTPSNKVTEKGKYVELRCDPISGHTALYWYRQSLGQGPEFLIYFQGTGAADDSGLPNDRFFAVRPEGSVSTLKIQRTERGDSAVYLCASSSGTAKGGELFFGEGSRLTVL.

This chain connects TRBV5-1 to TRBJ2-7; 11 nucleotides align to TRBD2. Germline V CDR1 and CDR2: SGHRS, YFSETQ. Losses at the gene ends were 5 bases for V and 4 bases for J; bases not matched to a gene: 8. This CDR3 spans 15 amino acids. The CDR3 is CASRTTSGSNYEQYF. CDR3 DNA sequence: TGCGCCAGCAGAACTACTAGCGGGAGTAATTACGAGCAGTACTTC.

This chain joins TRBV7-2 and TRBJ2-2, with 9 bases that match TRBD2. J was trimmed by 4 bases and V by 4 bases; bases with no gene match: 1. Germline lookup yields CDR1 SGHTA and CDR2 FQGNSA. The CDR3 consists of 14 residues. The CDR3 protein is CASSSGLATGELFF. The CDR3 coding sequence is TGTGCCAGCAGCTCGGGACTAGCCACCGGGGAGCTGTTTTTT.

This chain uses TRBV7-2 with TRBJ1-2; no clear D gene. The CDR3 runs to 14 residues. Germline CDR1 SGHTA, CDR2 FQGNSA. V lost 5 bases and J 4 bases, leaving 14 bases between the germline ends. This CDR3 reads CASSPTPSGYGYTF. CDR3 nucleotide sequence: TGTGCCAGCAGCCCGACACCTTCCGGCTATGGCTACACCTTC.

This chain uses TRBV29-1 with TRBJ2-5; D might be TRBD1 or TRBD2, each matching 7 bases. The CDR3 length is 15 residues. In germline, CDR1 is SQVTM, CDR2 ANQGSEA. Trimming shortened V by 7 bases and J by 4 bases, and 22 bases separated the two germline ends. CDR3: CSAGGGGGWRETQYF. CDR3 coding DNA: TGCAGCGCTGGGGGGGGAGGGGGCTGGAGAGAGACCCAGTACTTC. The full variable domain, its missing parts supplied by reference TRBV29-1 and TRBJ2-5, is SAVISQKPSRDICQRGTSLTIQCQVDSQVTMMFWYRQQPGQSLTLIATANQGSEATYESGFVIDKFPISRPNLTFSTLTVSNMSPEDSSIYLCSAGGGGGWRETQYFGPGTRLLVL.

This clonotype was seen repeatedly, ten times or more. The chain employs TRBV4-2 and TRBJ2-7; 8 bases align to TRBD2. This CDR3 has 15 residues. Germline V gives CDR1 LGHNA, CDR2 YNFKEQ. The V and J ends lost 2 bases and 6 bases, in that order; junction bases with no gene match: 9. The CDR3 DNA sequence: TGTGCCAGCAGCCAATTACAGCGGGAGAAGGGCGAGCAGTACTTC. Translated, it gives CASSQLQREKGEQYF.

This clonotype was found a few times. V is TRBV20-1 and J is TRBJ2-5; TRBD2 agrees at 8 bases. CDR3 length: 13 residues. Germline V lookup: CDR1 DFQATT, CDR2 SNEGSKA (reference sequence). J lost 2 bases, V lost 5 bases, and 4 bases had no gene match. The CDR3 bases are TGCAGTGCTCTTCCGGGGGGGCAAGAGACCCAGTACTTC. Translated: CSALPGGQETQYF.

This clonotype has only a few counts. V gene TRBV10-3 combines with J gene TRBJ2-3; 15 nucleotides align to TRBD2. Germline V gene sequence: CDR1 ENHRY, CDR2 SYGVKD. Trimming at V came to 4 bases and at J to 2 bases, leaving 10 bases not matched to a gene. The CDR3 spans 19 residues. The CDR3 nucleotides are TGTGCCATCAGTGCAAAATGGACTAGCGGGAGGGATTCCACAGATACGCAGTATTTT. Translation: CAISAKWTSGRDSTDTQYF.

This chain uses TRBV20-1 with TRBJ1-1; the D gene is possibly TRBD1 (6 bases). Trimming took off 6 bases at V and 5 bases at J, with 19 bases between the two ends. Germline V CDR1 and CDR2: DFQATT, SNEGSKA (reference sequence). The CDR3 runs to 14 residues. The CDR3 reads CSAPRGGPRTEAFF. In nucleotides, the CDR3 is TGCAGTGCCCCTAGGGGGGGGCCGAGAACTGAAGCTTTCTTT.

This clonotype was observed a handful of times. This chain joins TRBV29-1 and TRBJ2-3; TRBD2 might be the D (6 bases). There are 16 residues in the CDR3. Germline CDR1 SQVTM, CDR2 ANQGSEA. With 4 bases removed from V and 0 bases from J, the gap between germline ends came to 17 bases. CDR3 protein: CSVGRVIAVSTDTQYF. The CDR3 DNA is TGCAGCGTTGGGAGGGTAATAGCGGTTAGCACAGATACGCAGTATTTT.

In this sample, this clonotype turned up a few times. This chain links TRBV15 with TRBJ2-5; 10 bases match TRBD1. J lost 5 bases, V lost 1 base, and 4 bases had no gene match. Germline assignment: CDR1 LNHNV and CDR2 YYDKDF (reference sequence). CDR3 length: 15 residues. In DNA form, the CDR3 reads TGTGCCACCAGCAGAGGACAGGGGGCCTTTGAGACCCAGTACTTC. Amino acid sequence: CATSRGQGAFETQYF.

This clonotype was observed at least ten times. J is TRBJ2-7 and V is TRBV24-1; no clear D. Germline V lookup: CDR1 KGHDR, CDR2 SFDVKD. V lost 3 bases and J lost 3, with 17 bases in between. The CDR3 consists of 16 residues. The CDR3 DNA sequence: TGTGCCACCAGTGATGTTCGAGGACCCCCTGACTACGAGCAGTACTTC. It yields the protein CATSDVRGPPDYEQYF.

In this sample, this clonotype turned up many times. The gene calls are TRBV27 and TRBJ1-5; 7 bases align to TRBD1. The CDR3 totals 15 residues. The V and J ends lost 1 base and 7 bases, in that order; junction bases with no gene match: 7. The germline V gene has CDR1 MNHEY and CDR2 SMNVEV (reference sequence). As DNA, the CDR3 is TGTGCCAGCAGTTTATATGCAGGGGGTAGGCAGCCCCAGCATTTT. Its protein is CASSLYAGGRQPQHF.

This clonotype was counted only a few times. The V call is TRBV12-3 or TRBV12-4, the J call TRBJ2-1, with a possible D match to TRBD1 (6 bases). V was shortened by 6 bases and J by 5 bases, with 14 bases between the two germline ends. The CDR3 spans 14 residues. The CDR3 sequence is CASSPGTRNNEQFF. The CDR3 DNA is TGTGCCAGCAGCCCGGGGACACGGAACAATGAGCAGTTCTTC.